These 10 T cell receptor beta chains share one sample of origin, sequenced in a study of cytomegalovirus exposure and HLA in healthy donors. Vbeta (60) and Jbeta (13) primers were used in the PCR. Profiled with immunoSEQ multiplex PCR; TCRdb holds only in-frame clones, not every one. The sample lists 100,000 or so clones; around two thirds were seen once. Specimen: PBMCs. The origin of the receptors is a man aged 50 to 60 in good health and CMV-seropositive.

This clone showed up just a few times. CDR3 residues: CASSPGGTRRGYTF. The CDR3 DNA reads TGTGCCAGTAGTCCCGGGGGGACTCGGCGGGGCTACACCTTC. The chain carries TRBV19 and TRBJ1-2; tentative D call: TRBD1 (5 bases). Germline V gene lookup returns CDR1 LNHDA and CDR2 SQIVND (reference sequence). The V end was cut by 5 bases, the J end by 8 bases, with 18 bases between. The CDR3 has 14 amino acids.

This clone was detected a few times. The chain uses TRBV7-8 and TRBJ1-2, with D perhaps matching TRBD1 (6 bases). The germline CDR1 and CDR2 sequences are SGHVS and FQNEAQ. The V end lost 1 base, the J end lost 8 bases, and 17 bases lay between the germline ends. This CDR3 contains 15 residues. CDR3 residues: CASSLEYRGAAGYTF. The CDR3 DNA follows: TGTGCCAGCAGCTTAGAGTACCGGGGGGCGGCGGGCTACACCTTC.

This clone was recorded only once. The chain carries TRBV6-4 and TRBJ2-1, with D perhaps matching TRBD2 (5 bases). This CDR3 has 15 residues. In germline, CDR1 is MRHNA, CDR2 SNTAGT. Trimming took 0 bases from V and 2 from J, leaving 8 bases between them. The CDR3 DNA reads as TGTGCCAGCAGTGACTCCCGAGGGCCCTACAATGAGCAGTTCTTC. Residues: CASSDSRGPYNEQFF.

The chain joins TRBV15 to TRBJ2-1; D possibly corresponds to TRBD2 (6 bases). The CDR3 loop spans 14 amino acids. Trimming took off 5 bases at V and 8 bases at J, with 16 bases between the two ends. Germline CDR1 reads LNHNV; CDR2 reads YYDKDF (reference sequence). CDR3 sequence (DNA): TGTGCCACCAGCTCCCTGGGGGGTAGGTATGAGCAGTTCTTC. The encoded protein is CATSSLGGRYEQFF.

This clone was observed a few times. The chain joins TRBV5-4 to TRBJ2-2; the match to TRBD2 covers 8 bases. V was clipped by 5 bases and J by 1 base; unmatched bases: 7. There are 16 residues in the CDR3. CDR1 SGHNT and CDR2 YYREEE come from the germline V gene (reference sequence). DNA for the CDR3: TGTGCCAGCAGAACCGGGACTAGAAGGAACACCGGGGAGCTGTTTTTT. Amino acids: CASRTGTRRNTGELFF.

As concerns this clone: Other DNA sequences in the same sample also yield this CDR3. The J gene is TRBJ2-1, the V gene TRBV6-6; 11 nucleotides agree with TRBD2. The junction had 7 bases not matched to a gene; V was cut back by 6 bases and J by 6 bases. The CDR3 is 15 residues long. Germline CDR1 and CDR2: MNHNY and SVGAGI (reference sequence). Here the CDR3 DNA reads TGTGCCAGCAGCCTAGCGGGGGGCGGACCCAATGAGCAGTTCTTC. Translation: CASSLAGGGPNEQFF.

This clone appeared a few times. This chain links TRBV18 with TRBJ1-1; D gene ambiguous. Germline V lookup: CDR1 KGHSH, CDR2 LQKENI. The CDR3 runs 13 residues. V lost 5 bases and J 1 base, leaving 8 bases between the germline ends. The CDR3 spells CASSWSGNTEAFF. DNA of the CDR3: TGTGCCAGCTCATGGTCAGGGAACACTGAAGCTTTCTTT.

The V call is TRBV27, the J call TRBJ2-1, with 8 bases fitting TRBD2. Trimming took 6 bases from V and 1 from J; bases not matched to a gene: 14. The CDR3 has 18 amino acids. In germline, CDR1 is MNHEY, CDR2 SMNVEV (reference sequence). CDR3 sequence: CASRGLAGTFLSYNEQFF. The CDR3 DNA reads TGTGCCAGCAGGGGGTTAGCGGGGACTTTTCTTTCCTACAATGAGCAGTTCTTC.

This clone was counted once. The rearrangement joins TRBV10-3 to TRBJ2-5; perhaps TRBD2 as D (6 bases). In germline, CDR1 is ENHRY, CDR2 SYGVKD. The CDR3 runs 17 residues. V was clipped by 3 bases and J by 2 bases, with 19 bases between them. CDR3 in amino acids: CAISDETSEWEQETQYF. DNA for the CDR3: TGTGCCATCAGTGATGAGACTAGTGAGTGGGAACAAGAGACCCAGTACTTC.

The chain couples TRBV6-1 to TRBJ1-1; 10 nucleotides align to TRBD1. The J segment lost 7 bases and the V segment lost 7 bases, leaving 6 bases of the junction unmatched. Germline V gives CDR1 MNHNS, CDR2 SASEGT. The CDR3 is 13 residues long. CDR3 protein: CASTRGQGSEAFF. The DNA for the CDR3 is TGTGCCAGCACAAGGGGACAGGGGAGTGAAGCTTTCTTT.